The entry below describes one T cell receptor beta chain. The antigen remains unidentified. The V gene's germline CDR1 is MNHNS and CDR2 SASEGT. V shed 2 bases, J shed 12 bases, and the junction held 8 bases outside the gene matches. The CDR3 runs to 14 residues. This sample was taken from a study of CD8 T cells in Susac syndrome. Regarding the study as a whole: The authors acknowledged that their TCR sequencing and HLA analysis involved a relatively small number of individuals.

High-throughput TCR beta sequencing covered peripheral CD8+ and CD4+ T cells. The multiple sclerosis controls, all treatment-naive patients, had relapsing-remitting disease that was stable or active. RNA in amounts of about 0.45 to 1 ug was reverse transcribed with random hexamers. With immunoSEQ multiplex PCR, TCR beta CDR3 was amplified across 54 Vbeta and 13 Jbeta. TCRdb analysed the immunoSEQ multiplex PCR reads with MiXCR anew, one entry per CDR3 protein. The sample has 160,000 or so distinct CDR3 sequences, roughly 95% seen once; the top ten hold roughly 0.16%. The sample comprised CD8+ T cells from PBMCs. This receptor was obtained from a human donor with multiple sclerosis. This chain connects TRBV6-1 to TRBJ2-1; 9 nucleotides line up with TRBD1. For the CDR3, the DNA is TGTGCCAGCAGTGAACTGGGACAGGGACCAGTGCAGTTCTTC. It yields the protein CASSELGQGPVQFF.